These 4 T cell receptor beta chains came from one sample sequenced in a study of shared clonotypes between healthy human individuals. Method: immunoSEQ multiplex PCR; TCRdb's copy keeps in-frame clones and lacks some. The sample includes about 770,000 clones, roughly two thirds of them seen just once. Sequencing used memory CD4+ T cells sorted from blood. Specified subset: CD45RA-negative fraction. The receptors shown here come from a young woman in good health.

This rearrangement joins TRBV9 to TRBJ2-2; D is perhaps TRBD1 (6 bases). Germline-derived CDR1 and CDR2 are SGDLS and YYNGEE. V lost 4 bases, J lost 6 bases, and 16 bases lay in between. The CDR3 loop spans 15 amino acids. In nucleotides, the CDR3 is TGTGCCAGCAGCACCCAACAGGGCGGACCCGGGGAGCTGTTTTTT. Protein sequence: CASSTQQGGPGELFF.

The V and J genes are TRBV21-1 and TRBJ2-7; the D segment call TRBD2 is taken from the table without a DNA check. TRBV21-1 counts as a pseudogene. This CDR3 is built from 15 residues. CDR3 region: CASSKGGDPSYEQYF. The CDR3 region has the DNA TGTGCCAGCAGCAAGGGAGGTGACCCTTCCTACGAGCAGTACTTC.

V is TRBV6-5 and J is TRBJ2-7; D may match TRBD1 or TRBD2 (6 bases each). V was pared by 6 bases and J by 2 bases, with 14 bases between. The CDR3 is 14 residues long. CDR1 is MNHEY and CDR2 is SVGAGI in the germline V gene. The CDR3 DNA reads TGTGCCAGCAGAAAAGGGGGAGGCACCTACGAGCAGTACTTC. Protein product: CASRKGGGTYEQYF.

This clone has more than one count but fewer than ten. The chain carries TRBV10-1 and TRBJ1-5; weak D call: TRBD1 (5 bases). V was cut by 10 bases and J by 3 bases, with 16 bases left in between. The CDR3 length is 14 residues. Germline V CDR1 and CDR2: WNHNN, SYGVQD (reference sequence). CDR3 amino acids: CATRKRGDNQPQHF. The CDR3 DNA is TGCGCCACCAGGAAACGGGGCGACAATCAGCCCCAGCATTTT.